A selection of T cell receptor beta chains follows, all from one sample in a study of shared clonotypes between healthy human individuals. Profiling relied on immunoSEQ multiplex PCR, and the TCRdb table lists in-frame clones only, not all of them. The sample shows 2.5 million or so clones, 85% to 95% of them seen only once. Sequenced sample: naive CD4+ T cells sorted from blood. Receptors originate from a man younger than 35 in good health. CDR3s include the opening cysteine and the closing phenylalanine or tryptophan. A D gene is named only where the DNA matches it firmly. Expanded clones are given a class, and other clones once, few, many or no size at all.

clone size	D gene	V gene	J gene	CDR3 protein	CDR3 DNA
-	-	TRBV5-1	TRBJ2-7	CASRGGPTAYEQYF	TGCGCCAGCAGGGGGGGACCGACGGCCTACGAGCAGTACTTC
once	-	TRBV6-5	TRBJ2-1	CASSWGPPPYNEQFF	TGTGCCAGCAGTTGGGGGCCCCCGCCCTACAATGAGCAGTTCTTC
-	-	TRBV6-1	TRBJ1-4	CASTPNAEKLFF	TGTGCCAGCACCCCCAATGCGGAAAAACTGTTTTTT
-	TRBD1	TRBV10-1	TRBJ2-7	CASSDQQGSEQYF	TGCGCCAGCAGTGACCAACAGGGGAGCGAGCAGTACTTC
-	TRBD1	TRBV5-1	TRBJ1-6	CASSLGQGGGSPLHF	TGCGCCAGCAGCTTGGGACAGGGCGGCGGTTCACCCCTCCACTTT
-	-	TRBV18	TRBJ1-4	CASSKGRSATNEKLFF	TGTGCCAGCTCCAAAGGGCGTTCTGCAACTAATGAAAAACTGTTTTTT
-	TRBD2	TRBV25-1	TRBJ2-7	CASSEAGVMEQYF	TGTGCCAGCAGTGAGGCGGGGGTAATGGAGCAGTACTTC
-	-	TRBV9	TRBJ2-1	CASSVDGRRDNEQFF	TGTGCCAGCAGCGTAGATGGCCGGCGGGACAATGAGCAGTTCTTC
-	TRBD1	TRBV7-4	TRBJ1-5	CASSPRQGDQPQHF	TGTGCCAGCAGCCCGAGACAGGGCGATCAGCCCCAGCATTTT
-	TRBD1	TRBV6-5	TRBJ1-2	CASSYPGQGNYGYTF	TGTGCCAGCAGTTACCCGGGACAGGGAAACTATGGCTACACCTTC
-	TRBD2	TRBV9	TRBJ2-3	CASSGRPSGSTDTQYF	TGTGCCAGCAGCGGTAGGCCTAGCGGGAGCACAGATACGCAGTATTTT
-	TRBD1	TRBV27	TRBJ1-3	CASSLSLHRGRMTDSGNTIYF	TGTGCCAGCAGTTTATCGCTCCACAGGGGGCGCATGACCGACTCTGGAAACACCATATATTTT
-	-	TRBV9	TRBJ2-2	CASSVDGAGSRGELFF	TGTGCCAGCAGCGTAGATGGGGCAGGGTCCAGAGGGGAGCTGTTTTTT
-	-	TRBV4-1	TRBJ2-4	CASSQPTSGLAKNIQYF	TGCGCCAGCAGCCAACCTACCTCAGGGCTAGCCAAAAACATTCAGTACTTC
-	TRBD1	TRBV5-6	TRBJ2-2	CASSLPDRANTGELFF	TGTGCCAGCAGCTTGCCCGACAGGGCAAACACCGGGGAGCTGTTTTTT
-	-	TRBV6-1	TRBJ2-5	CASSAGPPAETQYF	TGTGCCAGCAGTGCTGGACCCCCGGCAGAGACCCAGTACTTC
once	TRBD2	TRBV2	TRBJ2-7	CASSTAGGPYEQYF	TGTGCCAGCAGCACAGCGGGAGGGCCCTACGAGCAGTACTTC
-	-	TRBV30	TRBJ2-3	CAWGGRTFTDTQYF	TGTGCCTGGGGAGGCAGAACCTTCACAGATACGCAGTATTTT
-	-	TRBV5-1	TRBJ1-5	CASSLGIPGQPQHF	TGCGCCAGCAGCTTGGGGATCCCCGGACAGCCCCAGCATTTT
-	-	TRBV19	TRBJ1-5	CASRVGQSSNQPQHF	TGTGCCAGTAGGGTGGGGCAGAGTAGCAATCAGCCCCAGCATTTT
-	TRBD1	TRBV6-6	TRBJ2-7	CASSPGQSSYEQYF	TGTGCCAGCAGCCCGGGACAGAGCTCCTACGAGCAGTACTTC
-	TRBD1	TRBV6-5	TRBJ2-7	CASSRGQGIDEQYF	TGTGCCAGCAGCCGTGGACAGGGGATCGACGAGCAGTACTTC
-	-	TRBV30	TRBJ2-3	CAWALVRAYSDTQYF	TGTGCCTGGGCCCTGGTGAGGGCCTATTCAGATACGCAGTATTTT
-	-	TRBV10-2	TRBJ1-5	CASSVFGGSNQPQHF	TGCGCCAGCAGTGTCTTCGGGGGTAGCAATCAGCCCCAGCATTTT
-	-	TRBV5-4	TRBJ1-5	CASSLDGQPQHF	TGTGCCAGCAGCTTGGACGGTCAGCCCCAGCATTTT
-	-	TRBV10-3	TRBJ1-2	CAITAGEVYGYTF	TGTGCCATCACCGCAGGGGAGGTCTATGGCTACACCTTC
-	-	TRBV9	TRBJ2-3	CASGIWGGPTDTQYF	TGTGCCAGTGGTATTTGGGGGGGGCCAACAGATACGCAGTATTTT
-	TRBD1	TRBV19	TRBJ1-2	CASSGQGARPETNYGYTF	TGTGCCAGTAGCGGACAGGGGGCGCGACCAGAGACTAACTATGGCTACACCTTC
-	TRBD2	TRBV9	TRBJ2-1	CASSVEASGLNEQFF	TGTGCCAGCAGCGTAGAGGCTAGCGGCCTCAATGAGCAGTTCTTC
-	-	TRBV5-4	TRBJ2-4	CASSALPPGTKNIQYF	TGTGCCAGCAGCGCTTTGCCCCCGGGAACCAAAAACATTCAGTACTTC
-	TRBD2	TRBV5-4	TRBJ2-1	CASSSRLAGENEQFF	TGTGCCAGCAGCTCCAGACTAGCGGGCGAAAATGAGCAGTTCTTC
-	-	TRBV7-9	TRBJ1-2	CASSLPLNSYTF	TGTGCCAGCAGCTTACCCCTAAACAGCTACACCTTC
-	-	TRBV5-4	TRBJ2-7	CASSQGGYLRPYEQYF	TGTGCCAGCAGTCAAGGGGGGTACCTAAGACCCTACGAGCAGTACTTC
-	-	TRBV14	TRBJ2-2	CASSQGGTGELFF	TGTGCCAGCAGCCAGGGTGGGACCGGGGAGCTGTTTTTT
-	-	TRBV9	TRBJ1-3	CASSMTVSGNTIYF	TGTGCCAGCAGCATGACAGTCTCTGGAAACACCATATATTTT
-	TRBD2	TRBV30	TRBJ2-3	CAWSDGLAGSTDTQYF	TGTGCCTGGAGTGACGGACTAGCGGGTAGCACAGATACGCAGTATTTT
-	TRBD1	TRBV5-1	TRBJ2-7	CASSETGSILEQYF	TGCGCCAGCAGCGAGACAGGGAGTATTCTCGAGCAGTACTTC
-	-	TRBV10-3	TRBJ1-1	CAISGGVPKNTEAFF	TGTGCCATCAGTGGCGGGGTCCCCAAGAACACTGAAGCTTTCTTT
-	TRBD1	TRBV5-1	TRBJ2-7	CASSLWQGAYEQYF	TGCGCCAGCAGCTTGTGGCAGGGGGCCTACGAGCAGTACTTC
-	TRBD1	TRBV7-9	TRBJ2-3	CASFRTGVTDTQYF	TGTGCCAGCTTCCGGACAGGGGTTACAGATACGCAGTATTTT
few	TRBD2	TRBV4-1	TRBJ2-5	CASSRGLAVVGNQETQYF	TGCGCCAGCAGCCGGGGACTAGCGGTTGTGGGGAACCAAGAGACCCAGTACTTC
-	-	TRBV5-1	TRBJ2-7	CASSVLDEQYF	TGCGCCAGCAGCGTACTAGACGAGCAGTACTTC
once	-	TRBV19	TRBJ1-1	CASSGGIHTEAFF	TGTGCCAGTAGTGGGGGGATCCACACTGAAGCTTTCTTT
-	TRBD1	TRBV15	TRBJ2-2	CATSQRYLGQQDTGELFF	TGTGCCACCAGCCAACGCTACTTGGGACAGCAAGACACCGGGGAGCTGTTTTTT
-	TRBD1	TRBV5-1	TRBJ1-5	CASSPGQPNSNQPQHF	TGCGCCAGCAGCCCGGGACAGCCCAATAGCAATCAGCCCCAGCATTTT
-	-	TRBV6-6	TRBJ2-2	CASSYGGSTGELFF	TGTGCCAGCAGTTACGGGGGCAGCACCGGGGAGCTGTTTTTT
-	TRBD1	TRBV5-1	TRBJ2-1	CASSYPTGGLKNEQFF	TGCGCCAGCAGCTATCCGACAGGGGGACTAAAAAATGAGCAGTTCTTC
-	TRBD1	TRBV11-3	TRBJ1-3	CASSRGQEISGNTIYF	TGTGCCAGCAGCCGCGGACAGGAGATATCCGGAAACACCATATATTTT
-	TRBD1	TRBV28	TRBJ1-6	CASSAPGQGPFLGNSPLHF	TGTGCCAGCAGTGCTCCGGGACAGGGTCCTTTTTTAGGTAATTCACCCCTCCACTTT
-	TRBD2	TRBV5-4	TRBJ2-5	CASSFPGGTQYF	TGTGCCAGCAGCTTTCCGGGGGGGACCCAGTACTTC
-	-	TRBV4-1	TRBJ2-5	CASSRSGAQGGETQYF	TGCGCCAGCAGCCGGTCGGGGGCCCAGGGAGGAGAGACCCAGTACTTC